The next 17 T cell receptor beta chains were all read from a single sample in a study of shared clonotypes between healthy human individuals. The protocol was immunoSEQ multiplex PCR, while the TCRdb copy is restricted to in-frame clones and leaves out a portion. The sample consists of over 850,000 clones, around three quarters of them appearing once. The sequencing sample was made of memory CD4+ T cells from PBMCs. Documented subset: CD45RA-negative fraction. The receptors originated from a man younger than 35 in good health. Some clones in this sample may be carry-over from other donors' samples.

The chain combines TRBV4-2 with TRBJ1-1; TRBD1 matches at 8 bases. The J segment lost 5 bases and the V segment lost 6 bases, leaving 11 bases of the junction unmatched. Germline CDR1 is LGHNA and CDR2 is YNFKEQ. The CDR3 runs to 15 residues. CDR3 sequence: CASRETTGVRTEAFF. CDR3 nucleotide sequence: TGTGCCAGCAGGGAGACGACAGGGGTGCGAACTGAAGCTTTCTTT.

In its sample, this clone was seen once. CDR3 region: CAANGPGIKNTEAFF. Written as DNA, the CDR3 is TGTGCCGCCAATGGTCCGGGGATAAAGAACACTGAAGCTTTCTTT. V is TRBV28 and J is TRBJ1-1, with D uncertain. Germline values: CDR1 MDHEN, CDR2 SYDVKM. V lost 11 bases, J lost 1 base, and 20 bases lay in between. The CDR3 is 15 residues long.

This clone was observed a single time. This rearrangement joins TRBV28 to TRBJ1-5; TRBD1 is a possible D gene (5 bases). This CDR3 comprises 14 residues. Germline CDR1 MDHEN, CDR2 SYDVKM. V gave up 4 bases and J gave up 3 bases, with 10 bases separating them. CDR3 sequence: CASSSPGTNQPQHF. In DNA form, the CDR3 reads TGTGCCAGCAGTTCCCCGGGGACCAATCAGCCCCAGCATTTT.

Worth noting for this clone: Within the sample, other DNA sequences also encode this same CDR3. This rearrangement joins TRBV11-3 to TRBJ2-3; the D is unclear. This CDR3 has 12 amino acids. Germline V gene sequence: CDR1 SGHNT, CDR2 YENEEA. The V end lost 1 base, the J end lost 6 bases, and 5 bases lay between the germline ends. In nucleotides, the CDR3 is TGTGCCAGCAGCTTAGCCGCCGATACGCAGTATTTT. This translates into CASSLAADTQYF.

This chain uses TRBV12-5 with TRBJ2-1; D might be TRBD2 (6 bases). The CDR3 is 16 amino acids. CDR1 is LGHNT, CDR2 FRNRAP, per germline. Trimming cost V 7 bases and J 6 bases, with 22 bases left between them. The CDR3 bases are TGTGCTAGTGCTTCGCGGGGCGCGCTCGAATTCAATGAGCAGTTCTTC. It specifies CASASRGALEFNEQFF.

The chain recombines TRBV11-2 with TRBJ2-2, with TRBD2 identical over 10 bases. This CDR3 spans 16 amino acids. Germline CDR1 SGHAT, CDR2 FQNNGV. V shed 1 base, J shed 4 bases, and the junction held 3 bases outside the gene matches. CDR3 nucleotides: TGTGCCAGCAGCTTAGCCCCTAGCGGGAGCACCGGGGAGCTGTTTTTT. Translated, it gives CASSLAPSGSTGELFF. Full variable domain (remainder filled in from reference TRBV11-2 and TRBJ2-2): EAGVAQSPRYKIIEKRQSVAFWCNPISGHATLYWYQQILGQGPKLLIQFQNNGVVDDSQLPKDRFSAERLKGVDSTLKIQPAKLEDSAVYLCASSLAPSGSTGELFFGEGSRLTVL.

V and J are TRBV11-2 and TRBJ2-7, with D unresolved. Looked up from germline, CDR1 is SGHAT and CDR2 is FQNNGV. The length of the CDR3 is 14 residues. Trimming removed 0 bases at V and 0 bases at J, with 6 bases between. The CDR3: CASSLDSSSYEQYF. The DNA of the CDR3 is TGTGCCAGCAGCTTAGATTCCAGCTCCTACGAGCAGTACTTC.

This chain connects TRBV28 to TRBJ1-5, with D unresolved. The CDR3 has 15 residues. Germline CDR1 reads MDHEN; CDR2 reads SYDVKM. V was cut by 6 bases and J by 0 bases, with 12 bases left in between. Written as DNA, the CDR3 is TGTGCCAGCAGACCTACTTGGGGTAGCAATCAGCCCCAGCATTTT. Encoded protein: CASRPTWGSNQPQHF. The full variable domain, completed using reference TRBV28 and TRBJ1-5, is DVKVTQSSRYLVKRTGEKVFLECVQDMDHENMFWYRQDPGLGLRLIYFSYDVKMKEKGDIPEGYSVSREKKERFSLILESASTNQTSMYLCASRPTWGSNQPQHFGDGTRLSIL.

V is TRBV5-8 and J is TRBJ1-2; TRBD1 might be the D (5 bases). The CDR3 sequence is 14 residues long. Trimming removed 6 bases at V and 3 bases at J, with 15 bases between. Germline CDR1 and CDR2: SGHTS and YDEGEE. This chain's CDR3 is CASTQGEGHYGYTF. The CDR3 DNA follows: TGTGCCAGCACCCAAGGGGAGGGGCACTATGGCTACACCTTC.

This sequence joins TRBV7-9 and TRBJ2-3; a possible D gene is TRBD2 (5 bases). The V end was cut by 3 bases, the J end by 6 bases, with 10 bases between. There are 13 residues in the CDR3. Germline V gene data show CDR1 as SEHNR and CDR2 as FQNEAQ (reference sequence). CDR3 sequence (DNA): TGTGCCAGCAGCTTCTCTGGGGAGGATACGCAGTATTTT. Translation gives CASSFSGEDTQYF.

CDR3 sequence (DNA): TGTGCCAGCTCACCACCGGGCAGGCAGGGCGAGCAGTACTTC. Amino acid sequence: CASSPPGRQGEQYF. The rearrangement joins TRBV18 to TRBJ2-7; D possibly corresponds to TRBD1 (5 bases). V lost 0 bases and J 6 bases, leaving 12 bases between the germline ends. This CDR3 has 14 residues. Germline V gives CDR1 KGHSH, CDR2 LQKENI.

Notes on this clone: Given the absence of the conserved phenylalanine or tryptophan at the CDR3 end, a read error is likely. This CDR3 reads CASSQGASQPQHL. CDR3 DNA: TGTGCCAGCAGCCAGGGGGCCAGTCAGCCCCAGCATCTT. V gene TRBV6-1 combines with J gene TRBJ1-5, with TRBD1 identical over 8 bases. The CDR3 runs 13 residues. Germline CDR1 MNHNS, CDR2 SASEGT. With 6 bases clipped from V and 6 bases from J, the junction kept 4 bases outside the gene matches.

The CDR3: CASSLAGGAGANVLTF. The CDR3 coding sequence is TGCGCCAGCAGCTTGGCTGGGGGGGCAGGGGCCAACGTCCTGACTTTC. This chain joins TRBV5-1 and TRBJ2-6; D is possibly TRBD2 (7 bases). CDR1 is SGHRS and CDR2 is YFSETQ in the germline V gene. The V end was cut by 0 bases, the J end by 4 bases, with 11 bases between. This CDR3 region has 16 residues.

The V and J genes are TRBV30 and TRBJ2-3, with D perhaps matching TRBD2 (5 bases). The V end was cut by 8 bases, the J end by 9 bases, with 12 bases between. The CDR3 runs to 10 residues. Germline V gene sequence: CDR1 GTSNPN, CDR2 SVGIG (reference sequence). CDR3 DNA sequence: TGTGCCCCCGGGAAGGGCACGCAGTATTTT. Translated, it gives CAPGKGTQYF.

V usage is TRBV5-1 and J usage is TRBJ2-5; D not resolved. Germline lookup yields CDR1 SGHRS and CDR2 YFSETQ. Trimming left V 1 base short and J 4 bases short, with 14 bases between. This CDR3 is built from 15 residues. This CDR3 reads CASSLLPGRRETQYF. As DNA, the CDR3 is TGCGCCAGCAGCTTGCTTCCGGGCCGGAGAGAGACCCAGTACTTC. Together with reference TRBV5-1 and TRBJ2-5, the CDR3 gives the full variable domain: KAGVTQTPRYLIKTRGQQVTLSCSPISGHRSVSWYQQTPGQGLQFLFEYFSETQRNKGNFPGRFSGRQFSNSRSEMNVSTLELGDSALYLCASSLLPGRRETQYFGPGTRLLVL.

Details on this clone: This same CDR3 is encoded by further DNA sequences in the sample. This chain joins TRBV19 and TRBJ1-5; D remains ambiguous. The CDR3 extends over 14 amino acids. Germline-derived CDR1 and CDR2 are LNHDA and SQIVND (reference sequence). V lost 1 base and J lost 1, with 5 bases in between. DNA of the CDR3: TGTGCCAGTAGTATAGTCGGGAGCAATCAGCCCCAGCATTTT. Translated: CASSIVGSNQPQHF. Full variable domain (rest looked up from reference TRBV19 and TRBJ1-5): DGGITQSPKYLFRKEGQNVTLSCEQNLNHDAMYWYRQDPGQGLRLIYYSQIVNDFQKGDIAEGYSVSREKKESFPLTVTSAQKNPTAFYLCASSIVGSNQPQHFGDGTRLSIL.

The CDR3 here is CASSLDREKRNGEQFF. CDR3 bases: TGTGCCAGCAGCTTAGACCGGGAAAAAAGAAACGGGGAGCAGTTCTTC. V and J are TRBV7-6 and TRBJ2-1; TRBD2 is a possible D gene (5 bases). Germline values: CDR1 SGHVS, CDR2 FNYEAQ. V was clipped by 1 base and J by 10 bases, with 20 bases between them. This CDR3 region has 16 residues.